The sequence of this T cell receptor beta chain was determined in a study of identifying expanded T cells in peripheral blood. Healthy donors had no documented immune events, such as infections, while sampled. A note on this clone: The target antigen is unknown.

CDR1 is SGHDT, CDR2 YYEEEE, per germline. J gave up 0 bases and V 0 bases, and 5 bases lay outside the gene matches. CDR3 length equals 16 residues. The study's findings and limits: Across healthy donors, higher total template counts meant significantly greater roughly 2-week count variance.

Assay used: immunoSEQ multiplex PCR; TCRdb lists only in-frame clones, some missing. Here the sample spans about 90,000 clones, around 87% being singletons. This chain links TRBV5-6 with TRBJ1-2; 7 bases fit TRBD1. The sequence derives from a person between 18 and 75 years old in good health. Material: blood. CDR3 sequence: CASSLGGTATNYGYTF. Here the CDR3 DNA reads TGTGCCAGCAGCTTGGGAGGGACAGCAACTAACTATGGCTACACCTTC.